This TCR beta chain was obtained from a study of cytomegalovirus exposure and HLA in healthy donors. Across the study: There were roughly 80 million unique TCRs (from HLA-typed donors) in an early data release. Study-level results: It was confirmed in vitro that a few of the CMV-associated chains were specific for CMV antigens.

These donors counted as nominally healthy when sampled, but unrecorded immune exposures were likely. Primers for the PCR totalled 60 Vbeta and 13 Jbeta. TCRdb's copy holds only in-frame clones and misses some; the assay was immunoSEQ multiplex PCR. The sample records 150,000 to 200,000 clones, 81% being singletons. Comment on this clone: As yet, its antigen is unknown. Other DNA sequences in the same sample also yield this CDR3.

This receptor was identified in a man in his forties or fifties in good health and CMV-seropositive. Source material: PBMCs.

In DNA, the CDR3 is TGTGCCAGCAGCTTAGCGGCCTACAATGAGCAGTTCTTC. Residues: CASSLAAYNEQFF. This chain joins TRBV11-3 and TRBJ2-1; no reliable D call. V shed 1 base and J shed 2 bases, with 3 bases lying between them. Germline-derived CDR1 and CDR2 are SGHNT and YENEEA. The CDR3 is 13 residues long.